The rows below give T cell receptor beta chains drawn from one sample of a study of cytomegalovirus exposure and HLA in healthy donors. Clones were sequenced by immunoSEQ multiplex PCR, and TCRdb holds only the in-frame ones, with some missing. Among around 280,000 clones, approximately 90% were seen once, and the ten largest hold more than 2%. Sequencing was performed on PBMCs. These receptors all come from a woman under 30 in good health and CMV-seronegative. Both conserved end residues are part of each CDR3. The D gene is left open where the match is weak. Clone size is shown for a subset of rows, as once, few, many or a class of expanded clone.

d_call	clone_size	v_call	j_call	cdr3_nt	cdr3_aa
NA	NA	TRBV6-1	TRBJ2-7	TGTGCCAGCAGTGAACGCGGATACGAGCAGTACTTC	CASSERGYEQYF
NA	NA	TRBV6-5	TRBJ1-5	TGTGCCAGCAGTCTCGGACAACCCGATCAGCCCCAGCATTTT	CASSLGQPDQPQHF
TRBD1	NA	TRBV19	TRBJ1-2	TGTGCCAGTAGTTCTGGACAGGGCACCCATGGCTACACCTTC	CASSSGQGTHGYTF
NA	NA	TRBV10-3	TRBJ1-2	TGTGCCATCAGCCCTTCCCGGGGCTACACCTTC	CAISPSRGYTF
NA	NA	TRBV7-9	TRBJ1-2	TGTGCCAGCAGCGATCGGGGTGAGAATTATGGCTACACCTTC	CASSDRGENYGYTF
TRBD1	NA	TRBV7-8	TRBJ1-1	TGTGCCAGCAGCTTCCTAGTCGTCCCGGGACAGGGGGCGACGAACACTGAAGCTTTCTTT	CASSFLVVPGQGATNTEAFF
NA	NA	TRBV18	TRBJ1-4	TGTGCCAGCTCACCACCAGCCGGGAGGGGTGAAAAACTGTTTTTT	CASSPPAGRGEKLFF
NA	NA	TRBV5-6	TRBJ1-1	TGTGCCAGCAGCCCAGGGATTTTTGTATCTACTGAAGCTTTCTTT	CASSPGIFVSTEAFF
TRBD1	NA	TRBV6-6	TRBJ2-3	TGTGCCAGCAGTTACGAGGGGGCAGGAGATACGCAGTATTTT	CASSYEGAGDTQYF
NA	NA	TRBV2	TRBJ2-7	TGTGCCAGCAGTGTCGGCCAGGGGAGCTCCTACGAGCAGTACTTC	CASSVGQGSSYEQYF
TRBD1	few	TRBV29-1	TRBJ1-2	TGCAGCGTTCGGGACAGGGGGCTTGGCTACACCTTC	CSVRDRGLGYTF
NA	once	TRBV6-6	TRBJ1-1	TGTGCCAGCAGACAGGAGAACACTGAAGCTTTCTTT	CASRQENTEAFF
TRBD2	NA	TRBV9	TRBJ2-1	TGTGCCAGCAGCGAAGAGACTAGCATCTATTACAATGAGCAGTTCTTC	CASSEETSIYYNEQFF